Listed below are T cell receptor beta chains from one sample, sequenced in a study of blood T cells in healthy people across ages. MiXCR was run by TCRdb on the 5' RACE reads, yielding one entry per CDR3 protein. The sample lists nearly 800,000 distinct CDR3 sequences, roughly 50% occurring once. Sequencing was done on a sample of blood. The source of these receptors is a man in his forties in good health. Each CDR3 is given with its conserved first and last residue. A D gene is named only where the DNA matches it firmly. Where a row states a size, it is once, few, many or the class of an expanded clone; other rows omit it.

once	NA	TRBV20-1	TRBJ2-1	CSATGTGHSYNEQFF	TGCAGTGCTACTGGTACAGGACACTCCTACAATGAGCAGTTCTTC
NA	NA	TRBV7-2	TRBJ2-3	CASSLVITRISTDTQYF	TGTGCCAGCAGCTTAGTTATTACGCGAATAAGCACAGATACGCAGTATTTT
NA	NA	TRBV5-1	TRBJ1-5	CASRPFGDGNQPQHF	TGCGCCAGCAGGCCCTTCGGGGACGGCAATCAGCCCCAGCATTTT
few	TRBD2	TRBV2	TRBJ2-7	CASSDRLAGGESSYEQYF	TGTGCCAGCAGTGATAGGCTAGCGGGAGGGGAGAGCTCCTACGAGCAGTACTTC
many	NA	TRBV20-1	TRBJ2-1	CSASTDRATYNEQFF	TGCAGTGCTAGTACAGATCGGGCCACCTACAATGAGCAGTTCTTC
few	TRBD1	TRBV9	TRBJ2-7	CASSVGTGNNEQYF	TGTGCCAGCAGCGTGGGGACAGGGAACAATGAGCAGTACTTC
NA	TRBD1	TRBV29-1	TRBJ2-4	CSVDSRTERQGKAKSIQYF	TGCAGCGTCGACTCTCGGACGGAAAGACAGGGGAAGGCCAAAAGCATTCAGTACTTC
NA	NA	TRBV12-3/TRBV12-4	TRBJ1-2	CASSLAGQSYGYTF	TGTGCCAGCAGTTTAGCCGGACAGAGCTATGGCTACACCTTC
NA	TRBD1	TRBV20-1	TRBJ1-5	CSASTGTGGFGISNQPQHF	TGCAGTGCTAGCACCGGGACAGGGGGCTTCGGTATTAGCAATCAGCCCCAGCATTTT
NA	NA	TRBV29-1	TRBJ2-3	CSVARDTDTQYF	TGCAGCGTTGCGAGGGACACAGATACGCAGTATTTT
many	NA	TRBV5-5	TRBJ1-1	CASSLTGGAFF	TGTGCCAGCAGCTTGACAGGAGGAGCTTTCTTT
NA	NA	TRBV20-1	TRBJ2-5	CSATIPETQYF	TGCAGTGCTACAATCCCAGAGACCCAGTACTTC
NA	NA	TRBV6-2/TRBV6-3	TRBJ1-2	CASGRDGANYGYTF	TGTGCCAGCGGCCGGGACGGAGCTAACTATGGCTACACCTTC
NA	TRBD2	TRBV20-1	TRBJ2-5	CSARGELAAGRDSETQYF	TGCAGTGCTAGAGGGGAACTAGCGGCGGGGCGGGATTCAGAGACCCAGTACTTC
NA	TRBD2	TRBV5-1	TRBJ2-7	CASTWGGGSYNEQYF	TGCGCCAGCACCTGGGGGGGAGGCTCCTACAATGAGCAGTACTTC
NA	TRBD1	TRBV25-1	TRBJ2-7	CASSEYGQGLRSYEQYF	TGTGCCAGCAGTGAATACGGACAGGGGTTGAGGTCCTACGAGCAGTACTTC
few	TRBD2	TRBV7-2	TRBJ2-1	CASSLAGAGETQFF	TGTGCCAGCAGCTTAGCAGGGGCGGGAGAGACCCAGTTCTTC
NA	NA	TRBV28	TRBJ2-1	CASSFGGGNEQFF	TGTGCCAGCAGTTTTGGGGGCGGCAATGAGCAGTTCTTC
few	TRBD1	TRBV27	TRBJ2-1	CASNGGTGLYNEQFF	TGTGCCAGCAACGGTGGGACAGGGCTCTACAATGAGCAGTTCTTC
NA	NA	TRBV5-5	TRBJ1-4	CASITGIGPEKLFF	TGTGCCAGCATTACCGGGATAGGGCCCGAAAAACTGTTTTTT
NA	NA	TRBV29-1	TRBJ2-5	CSVRPSEQETQYF	TGCAGCGTTCGGCCTAGCGAGCAAGAGACCCAGTACTTC
NA	NA	TRBV20-1	TRBJ2-5	CGARVVGGKETQYF	TGCGGTGCTAGAGTCGTTGGGGGGAAAGAGACCCAGTACTTC
NA	NA	TRBV25-1	TRBJ1-2	CASSSMGGIKTYGYTF	TGTGCCAGCAGTTCAATGGGTGGAATTAAAACCTATGGCTACACCTTC
few	TRBD1	TRBV5-1	TRBJ2-1	CASTLQGAYNEQFF	TGCGCCAGCACCTTGCAGGGGGCATACAATGAGCAGTTCTTC
NA	TRBD2	TRBV29-1	TRBJ2-3	CSVSSGEGTDTQYF	TGCAGCGTGAGTAGCGGGGAAGGAACAGATACGCAGTATTTT
NA	NA	TRBV5-1	TRBJ1-2	CASSLAPGNNYGYTF	TGCGCCAGCAGCTTGGCCCCCGGGAATAACTATGGCTACACCTTC
NA	TRBD2	TRBV3-1	TRBJ2-1	CASSPTRSGRRRSEQFF	TGTGCCAGCAGCCCTACTCGTAGCGGGAGGAGAAGATCTGAGCAGTTCTTC
NA	TRBD1	TRBV29-1	TRBJ1-1	CSVTGIGLNTEAFF	TGCAGCGTGACAGGGATCGGCCTAAACACTGAAGCTTTCTTT
NA	NA	TRBV7-8	TRBJ2-7	CASSSGADEQYF	TGTGCCAGCAGCAGCGGCGCCGACGAGCAGTACTTC
NA	NA	TRBV5-1	TRBJ2-2	CASSPENTGELFF	TGCGCCAGCAGCCCGGAGAACACCGGGGAGCTGTTTTTT
NA	TRBD1	TRBV4-1	TRBJ2-7	CASSQDLDRGKNEQYF	TGCGCCAGCAGCCAAGATTTGGACAGGGGAAAAAATGAGCAGTACTTC
NA	NA	TRBV9	TRBJ1-2	CASSLLPQTDGYGYTF	TGTGCCAGCAGCCTTCTCCCCCAAACGGACGGCTATGGCTACACCTTC
NA	NA	TRBV28	TRBJ2-7	CASRGREVYEQYF	TGTGCCAGCAGGGGCAGGGAGGTCTACGAGCAGTACTTC
NA	NA	TRBV20-1	TRBJ2-5	CSAKNILAHRDSVKETQYF	TGCAGTGCTAAAAATATCTTGGCCCATCGGGACTCGGTAAAAGAGACCCAGTACTTC
NA	NA	TRBV7-2	TRBJ1-1	CASSLARPGGQGTEAFF	TGTGCCAGCAGCTTAGCCCGACCCGGGGGGCAGGGCACTGAAGCTTTCTTT
few	NA	TRBV11-2	TRBJ2-1	CASSLIVSDYNNEQFF	TGTGCCAGCAGCTTAATTGTGTCAGACTACAACAATGAGCAGTTCTTC
few	NA	TRBV7-2	TRBJ2-7	CASSRGAGGVIYDEQYF	TGTGCCAGCAGCCGGGGGGCAGGGGGCGTAATCTACGACGAGCAGTACTTC
few	TRBD1	TRBV12-3/TRBV12-4	TRBJ2-2	CASSTTGGRTGELFF	TGTGCCAGCAGTACAACAGGGGGCAGGACCGGGGAGCTGTTTTTT
NA	TRBD2	TRBV5-1	TRBJ2-1	CASSLDSGRAWEQFF	TGCGCCAGCAGCTTGGATAGCGGGAGGGCCTGGGAGCAGTTCTTC
many	TRBD1	TRBV12-3/TRBV12-4	TRBJ1-2	CASRGQGLYGYTF	TGTGCCAGCAGGGGACAGGGCCTCTATGGCTACACCTTC
many	NA	TRBV4-3	TRBJ2-6	CASRRTGTSGANVLTF	TGCGCCAGCAGGCGTACAGGGACGTCTGGGGCCAACGTCCTGACTTTC
few	NA	TRBV7-9	TRBJ1-4	CASSLPDLQGNEKLFF	TGTGCCAGCAGCCTCCCCGATCTACAGGGTAATGAAAAACTGTTTTTT
few	NA	TRBV29-1	TRBJ2-2	CSVDKLTGELFF	TGCAGCGTTGACAAGCTCACCGGGGAGCTGTTTTTT
NA	NA	TRBV12-3/TRBV12-4	TRBJ1-4	CASSIGTANEKLFF	TGTGCCAGCAGTATCGGGACGGCTAATGAAAAACTGTTTTTT
NA	TRBD1	TRBV27	TRBJ2-3	CASSLDRVFDTQYF	TGTGCCAGCAGTTTGGACAGGGTTTTTGATACGCAGTATTTT
NA	NA	TRBV7-9	TRBJ1-6	CASSPNRGNGNSPLHF	TGTGCCAGCAGTCCAAATCGCGGAAACGGGAATTCACCCCTCCACTTT
NA	TRBD2	TRBV4-1	TRBJ2-4	CASSQELAKLAKNIQYF	TGCGCCAGCAGCCAAGAACTAGCGAAACTAGCCAAAAACATTCAGTACTTC
NA	NA	TRBV28	TRBJ2-1	CASSMDSSYNEQFF	TGTGCCAGCAGCATGGACAGCTCCTACAATGAGCAGTTCTTC
NA	TRBD2	TRBV28	TRBJ2-3	CALRGAGGLISDTQYF	TGTGCCCTCCGAGGAGCGGGGGGATTGATATCGGATACGCAGTATTTT
NA	TRBD1	TRBV12-5	TRBJ1-2	CASGFHGTGARLIPNYGYTF	TGTGCTAGTGGATTCCACGGGACAGGGGCCCGTCTAATCCCTAACTATGGCTACACCTTC